The T cell receptor (beta chain) under discussion was sequenced for a study of technical replicates of blood from several donors. Sequencing used immunoSEQ multiplex PCR; TCRdb keeps in-frame clones, though not all of them. The sample has about 100,000 clones, 95% seen once. V was clipped by 0 bases and J by 2 bases; unmatched bases: 4. The germline CDR1 and CDR2 sequences are SGHAT and FQDESV (reference sequence). The CDR3 length is 15 residues. This chain links TRBV11-1 with TRBJ2-7, with TRBD2 matching 7 bases. The sequenced sample consisted of T cells isolated from PBMCs. The receptor was isolated from a human donor in good health. CDR3 sequence reads: CASSLAGGRTYEQYF. For the CDR3, the DNA is TGTGCCAGCAGCTTAGCGGGAGGGCGGACCTACGAGCAGTACTTC.